This T cell receptor (beta chain) stems from a study of T-cell reconstitution after alpha-beta-depleted transplantation in children. Preparation of the TCRbeta library used unique molecular identifiers. TCRdb reprocessed the PCR reads via MiXCR and lists one record per CDR3 protein. Here the sample spans 200,000 to 250,000 distinct CDR3 sequences, roughly a quarter being singletons. In the case of this clonotype: Its antigen is undetermined.

The CDR3 extends over 16 amino acids. CDR1 and CDR2 (germline): MNHEY, SVGEGT. Trimming stripped 0 bases from V and 6 bases from J, with 14 bases between. Broader study findings: By about two months after transplant, alpha-beta T cells reportedly arose from several hundred graft clones that had expanded. When one year had passed after transplant, most T-cell counts and diversity came from newly produced T cells. There were some patients whose high TCRbeta diversity at day 60 came from surviving recipient T cells and thymic progenitors.

The genes are TRBV6-2 or TRBV6-3 and TRBJ2-2; maybe TRBD2 (6 bases). The source is a female patient aged 2-9 years who had a stem cell transplant for congenital amegakaryocytic thrombocytopenia, so the T cells may come from the graft donor. The sample was PBMCs, mostly from graft donor cells, taken 360 days after TCRalphabeta/CD19-depleted stem cell transplant. In DNA, the CDR3 is TGTGCCAGCAGTTACTCGATTGCGGGATCGTCCGGGGAGCTGTTTTTT. Translated: CASSYSIAGSSGELFF.